This T cell receptor (beta chain) was recorded in a study of PD-1 blockade in mismatch repair-deficient tumors. About the research overall: Patients had more than ten mismatch repair-deficient cancer types, all previously treated and progressing.

Regarding the study as a whole: After pembrolizumab, tumor-resident clones rose rapidly, then generally contracted before radiologic responses.

Concerning this clone itself: What it binds is not known.

Sequencing was performed with immunoSEQ multiplex PCR; in TCRdb, only in-frame clones are kept and a portion is missing. The sample has nearly 25,000 clones, 75% to 85% seen once; the top ten hold around 21%. Germline V gene sequence: CDR1 LNHNV, CDR2 YYDKDF (reference sequence). V was pared by 0 bases and J by 3 bases, with 3 bases between. This CDR3 region has 13 residues. The source of this sequence is an adult with mismatch repair-deficient cancer. Here the sequenced sample was peripheral blood, taken 12 weeks after starting pembrolizumab. This chain joins TRBV15 and TRBJ2-1; D unclear. CDR3 residues: CATSRDGYNEQFF. The CDR3 coding sequence is TGTGCCACCAGCAGAGATGGCTACAATGAGCAGTTCTTC.